The present TCR beta chain was sequenced within a study of neurological immune-mediated disorders. The germline V and J ends were trimmed by 0 bases and 0 bases, with 13 bases remaining between them. This CDR3 contains 16 residues. Germline V lookup: CDR1 SGHRS, CDR2 YFSETQ. Sequencing runs each yielded over 160 million TCR-beta sequences from 15-18 subjects. TCRdb re-called the 5' RACE reads through MiXCR, storing one row per CDR3 protein. Found here are about 48,000 distinct CDR3 sequences, more than 5% of them singletons; the top ten hold about 1.3%. This clonotype showed up many times. The chain links TRBV5-1 to TRBJ2-7; D is undetermined. Sequenced: CD4+ T cells from blood. This receptor was taken from a woman in her late teens or twenties with multiple sclerosis. Here the CDR3 reads CASSLEHDTSSYEQYF. CDR3 sequence (DNA): TGCGCCAGCAGCTTGGAACACGACACGTCCTCCTACGAGCAGTACTTC.